By share, the clone carrying this T cell receptor beta chain ranks as large. These data belong to a study of T and B cells in COVID-19 patients. Study background: Peripheral blood came from COVID-19 patients with active infection or after recovery.

This CDR3 is 14 amino acids long. CDR1 SQVTM and CDR2 ANQGSEA come from the germline V gene. The V and J ends lost 7 bases and 2 bases, in that order; junction bases with no gene match: 7. BIOMED2 TRB-A/B primer pools were used in multiplex TRB PCR. Via MiXCR, TCRdb re-called the multiplex PCR reads, giving one row per CDR3 protein. The table shows almost 6,000 distinct CDR3 sequences, with about 25% occurring only once. From blood, about 230-500 ng of genomic DNA served as TRB template. The receptor's source is a human donor with active COVID-19. Sequencing input: blood. The chain recombines TRBV29-1 with TRBJ2-7, with 11 bases lining up with TRBD2. CDR3 in DNA: TGCAGCGCCGGTAGCGGGAGGGCTCCCTACGAGCAGTACTTC. It encodes CSAGSGRAPYEQYF.